The entry that follows covers one T cell receptor (beta chain) sequence. As yet, its antigen is unknown. This record comes from a study of tissue T cells after allogeneic stem cell transplantation. Study overall: Pathologist review favored tissue samples showing histologically apparent lymphocytes. Overall study findings and caveats: Across patients, clones rarely overlapped, yet motif clusters were shared tissue-specifically.

Adult allogeneic hematopoietic cell transplant recipients with steroid-refractory graft-versus-host disease were prospectively enrolled for research autopsy. Gastrointestinal graft-versus-host disease was present in all patients, each treated with several therapy lines. Sequencing was performed with immunoSEQ multiplex PCR; in TCRdb, only in-frame clones are kept and a portion is missing. The table shows around 2,000 clones, with 60% to 80% occurring only once. In germline, CDR1 is SGHDT, CDR2 YYEEEE. The CDR3 extends over 14 amino acids. Trimming removed 0 bases from V and 4 bases from J, with 7 bases in between.

This chain uses TRBV5-6 with TRBJ2-2, with unresolved D. This material consisted of ileal tissue, taken at autopsy. This TCR was recovered from an older male patient with steroid-refractory graft-versus-host disease after an allogeneic stem cell transplant. The graft donor may be the source of some T cells. CDR3 in DNA: TGTGCCAGCAGCTTGGCGGCTCCCACCGGGGAGCTGTTTTTT. Its protein product is CASSLAAPTGELFF. The whole variable domain, remainder taken from reference TRBV5-6 and TRBJ2-2, is DAGVTQSPTHLIKTRGQQVTLRCSPKSGHDTVSWYQQALGQGPQFIFQYYEEEERQRGNFPDRFSGHQFPNYSSELNVNALLLGDSALYLCASSLAAPTGELFFGEGSRLTVL.